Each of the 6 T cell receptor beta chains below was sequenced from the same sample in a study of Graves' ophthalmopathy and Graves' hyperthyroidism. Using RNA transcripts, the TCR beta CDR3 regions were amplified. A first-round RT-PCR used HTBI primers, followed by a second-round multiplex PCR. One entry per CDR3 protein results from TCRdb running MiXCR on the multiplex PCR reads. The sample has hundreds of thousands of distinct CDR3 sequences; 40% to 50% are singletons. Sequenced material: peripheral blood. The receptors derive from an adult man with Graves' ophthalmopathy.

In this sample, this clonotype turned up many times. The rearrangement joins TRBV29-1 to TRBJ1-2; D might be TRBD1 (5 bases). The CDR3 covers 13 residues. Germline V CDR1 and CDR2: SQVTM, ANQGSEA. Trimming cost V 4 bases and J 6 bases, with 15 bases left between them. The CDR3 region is CSVGQGWFNGYTF. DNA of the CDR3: TGCAGCGTTGGCCAGGGCTGGTTTAATGGCTACACCTTC.

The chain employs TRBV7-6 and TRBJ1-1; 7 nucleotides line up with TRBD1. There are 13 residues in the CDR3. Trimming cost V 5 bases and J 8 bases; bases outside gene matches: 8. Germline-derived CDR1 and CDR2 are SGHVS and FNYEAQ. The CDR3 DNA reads TGTGCCAGCAGCACAACAGGGGCATCGGAAGCTTTCTTT. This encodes CASSTTGASEAFF. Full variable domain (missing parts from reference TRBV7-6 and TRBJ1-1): GAGVSQSPRYKVTKRGQDVALRCDPISGHVSLYWYRQALGQGPEFLTYFNYEAQQDKSGLPNDRFSAERPEGSISTLTIQRTEQRDSAMYRCASSTTGASEAFFGQGTRLTVV.

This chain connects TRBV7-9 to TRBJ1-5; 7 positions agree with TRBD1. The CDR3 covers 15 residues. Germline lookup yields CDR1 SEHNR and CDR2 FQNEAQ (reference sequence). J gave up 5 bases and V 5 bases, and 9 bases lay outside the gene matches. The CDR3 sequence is CASSPLKGGDQPQHF. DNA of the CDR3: TGTGCCAGCAGCCCCCTGAAAGGGGGCGATCAGCCCCAGCATTTT.

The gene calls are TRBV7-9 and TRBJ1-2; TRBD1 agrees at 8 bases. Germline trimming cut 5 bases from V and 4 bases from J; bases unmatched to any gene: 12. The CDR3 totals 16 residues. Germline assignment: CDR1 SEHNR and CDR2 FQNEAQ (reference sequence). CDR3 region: CASSEGQGGRGYGYTF. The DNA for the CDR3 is TGTGCCAGCAGCGAAGGACAGGGAGGGAGAGGCTATGGCTACACCTTC.

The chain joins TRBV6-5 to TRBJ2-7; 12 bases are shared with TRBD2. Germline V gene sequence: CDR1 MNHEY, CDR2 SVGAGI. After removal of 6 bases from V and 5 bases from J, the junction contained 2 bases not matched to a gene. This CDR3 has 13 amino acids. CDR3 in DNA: TGTGCCAGCAGGACTAGCGGGAGCCACGAGCAGTACTTC. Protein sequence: CASRTSGSHEQYF.

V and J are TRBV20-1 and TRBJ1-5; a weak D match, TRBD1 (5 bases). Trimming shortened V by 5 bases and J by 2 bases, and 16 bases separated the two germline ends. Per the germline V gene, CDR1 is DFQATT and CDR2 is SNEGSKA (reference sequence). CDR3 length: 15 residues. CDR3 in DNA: TGCAGTGCTCCGAGGCAGGGAAACGGCAATCAGCCCCAGCATTTT. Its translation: CSAPRQGNGNQPQHF.